This TCR beta chain stems from a study of Graves' ophthalmopathy and Graves' hyperthyroidism. About this clonotype itself: The antigen is undetermined.

General study findings and limits: Both an approximately 69% sensitivity and an approximately 75% specificity characterized the model's predictions of ophthalmopathy progression.

Germline V gene lookup returns CDR1 MNHNS and CDR2 SASEGT. The CDR3 consists of 13 residues. Trimming took 8 bases from V and 8 from J; bases not matched to a gene: 5. Hyperthyroidism was classified as stable if no ophthalmopathy occurred within 18 months of follow-up. Ineligible for inclusion were patients with other autoimmune diseases, uncontrolled infections, pregnancy or lactation. RNA transcripts served as template for amplifying TCR beta CDR3 sequences. The first-round RT-PCR employed HTBI primers together with the Qiagen OneStep RT-PCR kit. A multiplex PCR was then performed as the second round. TCRdb itself ran the multiplex PCR reads through MiXCR, one entry per CDR3 protein. The sample records over 500,000 distinct CDR3 sequences, about a fifth being singletons.

Specimen: peripheral blood. The clonotype originates from a woman aged 18-29 years with stable Graves' hyperthyroidism. Some clones in this sample may be carry-over from other donors' samples. The genes are TRBV6-1 and TRBJ2-2; 10 bases agree with TRBD2. The CDR3 DNA reads TGTGCCAGCCAGCGGGAGGGTGCTGGGGAGCTGTTTTTT. Translated: CASQREGAGELFF.